Here is one T cell receptor beta chain with its context. The data originate from a study of shared T cell receptors in the human thymus. Profiled with immunoSEQ multiplex PCR; TCRdb holds only in-frame clones, not every one. The sample shows roughly 560,000 clones, roughly 74% of them seen only once. CDR3 size: 15 residues. The trim removed 5 bases at V and 8 bases at J, leaving 12 bases unmatched. Germline V gene data show CDR1 as MNHEY and CDR2 as SMNVEV (reference sequence). These data are also associated with another study on human thymus T cells. In that study: Corrective surgery for congenital heart defects was being performed on the healthy Finnish infants who served as donors. Thymus tissue was removed during corrective cardiac surgery. Usage of V and J genes appeared biased in thymic and blood repertoires. Related work showed strongly overlapping thymic repertoires across unrelated individuals.

The chain uses TRBV27 and TRBJ2-4, with 7 bases matching TRBD1. This clonotype was obtained from a boy under two years old with a congenital heart defect. Specimen: thymocytes. CDR3 sequence reads: CASSPAHRGFDIQYF. As DNA, the CDR3 is TGTGCCAGCAGTCCCGCGCACAGGGGTTTTGACATTCAGTACTTC.